The rows below give T cell receptor beta chains drawn from one sample of a study of beta chain features in type 1 diabetes. Only in-frame clones appear in the TCRdb table, and some are missing; sequencing was by immunoSEQ multiplex PCR. The sample lists 330,000 or so clones, less than 20% occurring once. The sequencing input was naive CD4+ T cells from blood. The receptors come from a woman younger than 30 in good health. Each CDR3 is given with its conserved first and last residue. The D gene is left open where the match is weak. Size tells how often a clone was seen (once, few, many) or the class of an expanded clone, and some rows leave it out.

.	TRBV2	few	TRBJ2-3	CASSPQGTDTQYF	TGTGCCAGCAGTCCTCAGGGTACAGATACGCAGTATTTT
TRBD2	TRBV30	.	TRBJ2-3	CAWSKGGRASDTQYF	TGTGCCTGGAGTAAGGGCGGGAGGGCCTCAGATACGCAGTATTTT
TRBD1	TRBV7-2	.	TRBJ2-7	CASSPRATGFEQYF	TGTGCCAGCAGCCCGAGGGCGACAGGGTTCGAGCAGTACTTC
TRBD2	TRBV5-6	.	TRBJ2-2	CASSPLGLAGESGELFF	TGTGCCAGCAGCCCGCTGGGGCTAGCGGGAGAATCCGGGGAGCTGTTTTTT
.	TRBV7-6	few	TRBJ2-3	CASSLRRSTDTQYF	TGTGCCAGCAGCTTACGCCGGAGCACAGATACGCAGTATTTT
.	TRBV5-8	few	TRBJ1-2	CASSLYYKDYGYTF	TGTGCCAGCAGCTTGTACTATAAGGACTATGGCTACACCTTC
TRBD1	TRBV25-1	few	TRBJ2-7	CASSDPGQGDYEQYF	TGTGCCAGCAGTGACCCGGGACAGGGGGATTACGAGCAGTACTTC
.	TRBV2	.	TRBJ2-5	CASSAWRGQETQYF	TGTGCCAGCAGTGCATGGCGGGGACAAGAGACCCAGTACTTC
.	TRBV2	.	TRBJ1-1	CASSEQGNTEAFF	TGTGCCAGCAGTGAACAGGGTAACACTGAAGCTTTCTTT
.	TRBV7-9	.	TRBJ2-3	CASSSPRSSSADTQYF	TGTGCCAGCAGCTCACCCCGGAGTTCGAGTGCAGATACGCAGTATTTT
TRBD2	TRBV29-1	.	TRBJ2-2	CSGRGGTGELFF	TGCAGCGGACGCGGGGGAACCGGGGAGCTGTTTTTT
.	TRBV18	few	TRBJ2-5	CASSPGSQETQYF	TGTGCCAGCTCACCGGGCAGCCAAGAGACCCAGTACTTC
.	TRBV28	.	TRBJ1-1	CASSTGFDTEAFF	TGTGCCAGCAGTACAGGATTTGACACTGAAGCTTTCTTT
.	TRBV4-1	once	TRBJ2-5	CASSQGSQETQYF	TGCGCCAGCAGCCAAGGGAGTCAAGAGACCCAGTACTTC
.	TRBV7-2	.	TRBJ2-7	CASSLRRGVDYEQYF	TGTGCCAGCAGCTTACGGCGCGGGGTGGACTACGAGCAGTACTTC
TRBD1	TRBV18	few	TRBJ2-7	CASSSGTGSHEQYF	TGTGCCAGCTCATCCGGGACAGGTAGCCACGAGCAGTACTTC
TRBD1	TRBV19	once	TRBJ2-5	CASSIQGARQETQYF	TGTGCCAGTAGTATACAGGGGGCTCGTCAAGAGACCCAGTACTTC
TRBD1	TRBV30	few	TRBJ1-4	CAWSGARTGGVYGKLFF	TGTGCCTGGAGTGGGGCTCGTACAGGGGGCGTTTATGGAAAACTGTTTTTT
TRBD1	TRBV18	.	TRBJ1-1	CASSRTRVGQEGTEAFF	TGTGCCAGCTCACGAACTAGGGTTGGACAGGAGGGCACTGAAGCTTTCTTT
TRBD1	TRBV4-2	few	TRBJ1-2	CASSLPGTGEGGYTF	TGTGCCAGCAGCCTTCCCGGGACAGGGGAAGGAGGCTACACCTTC
TRBD1	TRBV11-2	few	TRBJ2-5	CASSFDRGGETQYF	TGTGCCAGCAGCTTTGACAGGGGAGGCGAGACCCAGTACTTC
.	TRBV19	.	TRBJ1-1	CASSPKVVSSVHTEAFF	TGTGCCAGTAGCCCTAAGGTAGTTTCGAGCGTGCACACTGAAGCTTTCTTT
TRBD1	TRBV25-1	.	TRBJ1-6	CASSDPESRQGTYSPLHF	TGTGCCAGCAGTGACCCCGAATCCCGACAGGGGACTTATTCACCCCTCCACTTT
TRBD1	TRBV10-3	.	TRBJ1-2	CAISPDRGPSGYTF	TGTGCCATCAGCCCGGACAGGGGGCCGAGTGGCTACACCTTC
.	TRBV9	.	TRBJ1-5	CASSSGANSNQPQHF	TGTGCCAGCAGTTCAGGGGCGAATAGCAATCAGCCCCAGCATTTT
.	TRBV4-1	.	TRBJ2-7	CASSQGSVTDSYEQYF	TGCGCCAGCAGCCAAGGGTCGGTTACAGACTCCTACGAGCAGTACTTC
TRBD1	TRBV30	.	TRBJ1-2	CAWSGGTAYGYTF	TGTGCCTGGAGTGGAGGGACAGCCTATGGCTACACCTTC
TRBD2	TRBV18	.	TRBJ2-3	CASSPPSTSGRGDTQYF	TGTGCCAGCTCACCACCGTCGACTAGCGGGAGGGGAGATACGCAGTATTTT
.	TRBV4-1	.	TRBJ2-7	CASSPDSYEQYF	TGCGCCAGCAGCCCGGACAGCTACGAGCAGTACTTC
TRBD2	TRBV7-2	.	TRBJ2-1	CASSSGGPWNEQFF	TGTGCCAGCAGCTCGGGAGGGCCTTGGAATGAGCAGTTCTTC
TRBD1	TRBV25-1	.	TRBJ1-6	CASSARQGGGSPLHF	TGTGCCAGCAGTGCCCGACAGGGAGGCGGTTCACCCCTCCACTTT
TRBD1	TRBV18	few	TRBJ1-5	CASSLNGQGHQPQHF	TGTGCCAGCTCACTCAATGGACAGGGCCATCAGCCCCAGCATTTT